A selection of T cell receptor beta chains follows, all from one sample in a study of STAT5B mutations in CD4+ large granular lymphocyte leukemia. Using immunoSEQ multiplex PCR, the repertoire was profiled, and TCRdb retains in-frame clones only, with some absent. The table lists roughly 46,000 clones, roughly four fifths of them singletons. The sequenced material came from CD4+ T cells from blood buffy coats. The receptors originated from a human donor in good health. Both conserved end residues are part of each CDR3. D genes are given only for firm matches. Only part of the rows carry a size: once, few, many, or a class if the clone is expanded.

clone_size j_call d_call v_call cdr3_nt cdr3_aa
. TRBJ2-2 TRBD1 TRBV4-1 TGCGCCAGCAGCCAAGGAGGAGGAAGGACAGGGGGATTGAACACCGGGGAGCTGTTTTTT CASSQGGGRTGGLNTGELFF
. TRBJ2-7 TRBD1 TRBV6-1 TGTGCCAGCAATCACCGGGACAGGGGCTACGAGCAGTACTTC CASNHRDRGYEQYF
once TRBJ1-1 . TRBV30 TGTGCCTGGCATCAGTTCCGAGAAGCTTTCTTT CAWHQFREAFF
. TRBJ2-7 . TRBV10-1 TGCGCCAGCAGTGAGTCCCTAGAACTAGCTGGCGAGCAGTACTTC CASSESLELAGEQYF
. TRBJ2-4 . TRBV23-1 TGCGCCAGCAGCCAGGCCGGACTAGCCAAAAACATTCAGTACTTC CASSQAGLAKNIQYF
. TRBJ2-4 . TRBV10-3 TGTGCCAGCAGTTACTCGTCAGTAGCCAAAAACATTCAGTACTTC CASSYSSVAKNIQYF
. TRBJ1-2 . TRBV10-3 TGTGCCATCAGTGAGCAGGTGACCCCACGGGGCTACACCTTC CAISEQVTPRGYTF
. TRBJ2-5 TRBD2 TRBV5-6 TGTGCCAGCAGCCCGGGACTAGCGGGGACGAGGGGAGAGACCCAGTACTTC CASSPGLAGTRGETQYF
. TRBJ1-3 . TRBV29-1 TGCAGCGTTGCGTACAGGGCCCCATCTGGAAACACCATATATTTT CSVAYRAPSGNTIYF
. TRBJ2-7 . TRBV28 TGTGCCAGCACCAGCCTCGGCGTCTACTACGAGCAGTACTTC CASTSLGVYYEQYF
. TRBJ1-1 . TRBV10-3 TGTGCCATCAGTGACCCCTTTGTGAACACTGAAGCTTTCTTT CAISDPFVNTEAFF
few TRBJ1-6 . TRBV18 TGTGCCAGCTCACCACCTAATTCACCCCTCCACTTT CASSPPNSPLHF
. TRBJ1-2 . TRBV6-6 TGTGCCAGCAGTTACTTCCCCCAAACTAACTATGGCTACACCTTC CASSYFPQTNYGYTF
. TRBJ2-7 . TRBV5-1 TGCGCCAGCAGCTCCCTAACAGAAGAGCAGTACTTC CASSSLTEEQYF
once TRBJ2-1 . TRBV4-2 TGTGCCAGCAGCCAACATTCGACGGCGAGCTCCTACAATGAGCAGTTCTTC CASSQHSTASSYNEQFF
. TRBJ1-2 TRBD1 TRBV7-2 TGTGCCAGCAGCTTAGGGGGACAGGGGGGCGGCTACACCTTC CASSLGGQGGGYTF
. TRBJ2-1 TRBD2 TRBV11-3 TGTGCCAGCAGCTTAGCCGGGAGGGCCAGCACTGAGCAGTTCTTC CASSLAGRASTEQFF
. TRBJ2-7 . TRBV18 TGTGCCAGCTCACCAAAGGGGGGCCCCTACGAGCAGTACTTC CASSPKGGPYEQYF
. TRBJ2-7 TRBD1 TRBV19 TGTGCCAGTAGTATCAGGGGGCCCCCGAGCTCCTACGAGCAGTACTTC CASSIRGPPSSYEQYF
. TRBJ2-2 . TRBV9 TGTGCCAGCAGCGTAGAGGGGACAAAGACCGGGGAGCTGTTTTTT CASSVEGTKTGELFF
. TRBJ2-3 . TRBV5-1 TGCGCCAGCAGCTTGGGGGTAGCGGCGAGCACAGATACGCAGTATTTT CASSLGVAASTDTQYF
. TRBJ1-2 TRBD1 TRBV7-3 TGTGCCAGCAGCCCAGGACAGGGTTTCTATGGCTACACCTTC CASSPGQGFYGYTF
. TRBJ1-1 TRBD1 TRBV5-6 TGTGCCAGCACCTCAGGGGGGGCATTTGGCACTGAAGCTTTCTTT CASTSGGAFGTEAFF
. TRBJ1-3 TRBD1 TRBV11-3 TGTGCCAGCAGCCTACGACGGACAGGGCCTGGAAACACCATATATTTT CASSLRRTGPGNTIYF
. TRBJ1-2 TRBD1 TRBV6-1 TGTGCCAGCAGGACAGGGGGCGTTTATGGCTACACCTTC CASRTGGVYGYTF
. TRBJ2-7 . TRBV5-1 TGCGCCAGCAGCTTGTACTCGGGGGCAGGTAACGAGCAGTACTTC CASSLYSGAGNEQYF
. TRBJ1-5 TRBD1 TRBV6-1 TGTGCCAGCAGTGAGGACAGGGGACGCAATCAGCCCCAGCATTTT CASSEDRGRNQPQHF
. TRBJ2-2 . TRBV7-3 TGTGCCAGCAGCTTGGGCACTGGCGGGGTCACCGGGGAGCTGTTTTTT CASSLGTGGVTGELFF
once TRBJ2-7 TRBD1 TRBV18 TGTGCCAGCTCACTCGGGACAGCACTCTACGAGCAGTACTTC CASSLGTALYEQYF
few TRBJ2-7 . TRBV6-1 TGTGCCAGCAGATTCGGGGACACAGGCTCCTACGAGCAGTACTTC CASRFGDTGSYEQYF
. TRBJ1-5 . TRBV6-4 TGTGCCAGCAGTATCCCGGGTCCCGAGTTTGCGGGCAATCAGCCCCAGCATTTT CASSIPGPEFAGNQPQHF
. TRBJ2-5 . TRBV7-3 TGTGCCAGCAGCTTAGGCAGCCAAGAGACCCAGTACTTC CASSLGSQETQYF
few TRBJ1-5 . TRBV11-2 TGTGCCAGCAGCCCCCAGGGTGGGCGCAATCAGCCCCAGCATTTT CASSPQGGRNQPQHF
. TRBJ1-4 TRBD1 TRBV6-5 TGTGCCAGCAGTCACAACAGGGGGCTTAATGAAAAACTGTTTTTT CASSHNRGLNEKLFF
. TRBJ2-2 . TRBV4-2 TGTGCCAGCAGCCGGGGGGGGCTAGCGACCGGGGAGCTGTTTTTT CASSRGGLATGELFF
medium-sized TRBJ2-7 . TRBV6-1 TGTGCCAGCAGTGAAGGTGGAGAGCGCGAGCAGTACTTC CASSEGGEREQYF
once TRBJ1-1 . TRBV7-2 TGTGCCAGCAGCTTTGCAGGGGACACTGAAGCTTTCTTT CASSFAGDTEAFF
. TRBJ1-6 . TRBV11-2 TGTGCCAGCAGCTTCGCACCGGCTCATAATTCACCCCTCCACTTT CASSFAPAHNSPLHF
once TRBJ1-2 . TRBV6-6 TGTGCCAGCAGTTACTCGATAGTCGGGTATGGCTACACCTTC CASSYSIVGYGYTF
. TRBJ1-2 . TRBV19 TGTGCCACCCATCAAGGGACTAACTATGGCTACACCTTC CATHQGTNYGYTF
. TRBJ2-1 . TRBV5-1 TGCGCCAGCAGCTTGGCACAGCGGTCTACCGCTGGGGAGCAGTTCTTC CASSLAQRSTAGEQFF
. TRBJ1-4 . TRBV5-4 TGTGCCAGCAGCTTGGCCGGGTGGGCTAATGAAAAACTGTTTTTT CASSLAGWANEKLFF